The 22 T cell receptor beta chains presented below share a single source sample, sequenced in a study of cytotoxic CD8 clonotypes in ibrutinib-treated CLL. The assay was immunoSEQ multiplex PCR, and TCRdb's table has in-frame clones only and misses some. The table has about 140,000 clones, about 76% seen once. Here the sequenced sample was PBMCs, taken after 24 months of ibrutinib treatment. The receptors were sampled from a human donor with chronic lymphocytic leukemia.

The chain combines TRBV6-6 with TRBJ2-5, with D unresolved. In germline, CDR1 is MNHNY, CDR2 SVGAGI (reference sequence). V lost 6 bases to trimming and J lost 4 bases, with 15 bases between them. The CDR3 sequence is 14 residues long. The CDR3 spells CASRQPAAGETQYF. In DNA form, the CDR3 reads TGTGCCAGCAGACAGCCCGCAGCCGGAGAGACCCAGTACTTC.

A note on this clone: Compared with germline, one end of the junction differs, possibly owing to a read error. The chain combines TRBV10-3 with TRBJ2-7; D perhaps matches TRBD2 (6 bases). The germline gives CDR1 ENHRY, CDR2 SYGVKD. The CDR3 spans 13 residues. In DNA form, the CDR3 reads TGTGCCAGCAGTTATCGTGGCGCGGGGGAGCAGTACTTC. As protein: CASSYRGAGEQYF.

The chain links TRBV28 to TRBJ2-1; D uncertain. The CDR3 loop spans 13 amino acids. Deletions cut 1 base from V and 15 bases from J, with 16 bases between. Germline CDR1 is MDHEN and CDR2 is SYDVKM. Here the CDR3 DNA reads TGTGCCAGCAGTTTATCCGGGTCCCCTGCCAGGTTCTTC. It specifies CASSLSGSPARFF.

The J gene is TRBJ1-4, the V gene TRBV9, with D uncertain. CDR1 and CDR2 (germline): SGDLS, YYNGEE. With 0 bases removed from V and 3 bases from J, the gap between germline ends came to 6 bases. The CDR3 extends over 14 amino acids. The CDR3 loop reads CASSVGQPNEKLFF. As DNA, the CDR3 is TGTGCCAGCAGCGTAGGGCAGCCTAATGAAAAACTGTTTTTT. Based on the CDR3 plus reference TRBV9 and TRBJ1-4, the full variable domain is DSGVTQTPKHLITATGQRVTLRCSPRSGDLSVYWYQQSLDQGLQFLIQYYNGEERAKGNILERFSAQQFPDLHSELNLSSLELGDSALYFCASSVGQPNEKLFFGSGTQLSVL.

This clone was seen only a few times. V and J are TRBV5-6 and TRBJ1-4; no clear D gene. Germline V CDR1 and CDR2: SGHDT, YYEEEE. The CDR3 sequence is 14 residues long. Trimming shortened V by 6 bases and J by 5 bases, and 14 bases separated the two germline ends. CDR3 sequence reads: CASTTRVRNEKLFF. CDR3 DNA: TGTGCCAGCACCACCCGGGTTAGGAATGAAAAACTGTTTTTT. Based on the CDR3 plus reference TRBV5-6 and TRBJ1-4, the full variable domain is DAGVTQSPTHLIKTRGQQVTLRCSPKSGHDTVSWYQQALGQGPQFIFQYYEEEERQRGNFPDRFSGHQFPNYSSELNVNALLLGDSALYLCASTTRVRNEKLFFGSGTQLSVL.

This clone was counted a single time. The chain couples TRBV7-3 to TRBJ1-5, with unresolved D. Germline loops: CDR1 SGHTA, CDR2 FQGTGA. Trimming took off 4 bases at V and 6 bases at J, with 10 bases between the two ends. This CDR3 has 13 residues. CDR3 loop: CASSSDHSQPQHF. The CDR3 nucleotides are TGTGCCAGCAGCTCCGACCATAGTCAGCCCCAGCATTTT.

The chain has TRBV12-5 and TRBJ2-5; D not certain. Germline CDR1 reads LGHNT; CDR2 reads FRNRAP. CDR3 size: 14 residues. V shed 0 bases and J shed 0 bases, with 5 bases lying between them. The CDR3 region has the DNA TGTGCTAGTGGTTTGGTACGGTACCAAGAGACCCAGTACTTC. Protein: CASGLVRYQETQYF.

The chain is built from TRBV18 and TRBJ2-7; TRBD1 aligns across 9 bases. This CDR3 is 14 amino acids long. CDR1 and CDR2 from the germline V gene are KGHSH and LQKENI. V lost 8 bases to trimming and J lost 7 bases; unmatched junction nucleotides: 12. CDR3 sequence: CASTGQGQGLEQYF. CDR3 nucleotide sequence: TGTGCCAGCACTGGACAGGGGCAAGGGTTAGAGCAGTACTTC.

The V and J genes are TRBV5-1 and TRBJ2-3, with 8 bases identical to TRBD1. Trimming removed 3 bases from V and 6 bases from J; junction bases left unmatched: 6. The CDR3 contains 14 residues. Germline CDR1 and CDR2: SGHRS and YFSETQ. CDR3 protein: CASSWTGLGDTQYF. In DNA, the CDR3 is TGCGCCAGCAGCTGGACAGGGCTTGGGGATACGCAGTATTTT.

This clone was counted only a few times. The CDR3, as DNA: TGCGCCAGCAGCACGTCTGGGGCCAAAAACATTCAGTACTTC. Translation: CASSTSGAKNIQYF. The V call is TRBV4-3, the J call TRBJ2-4; no clear D gene. CDR3 length equals 14 residues. Trimming stripped 5 bases from V and 1 base from J, with 9 bases between. Germline loops: CDR1 LGHNA, CDR2 YSLEER.

This clone was observed a few times. The chain couples TRBV7-3 to TRBJ2-1; D not resolved. CDR1 is SGHTA, CDR2 FQGTGA, per germline. This CDR3 contains 14 residues. V lost 1 base, J lost 11 bases, and 15 bases lay in between. The chain's CDR3 is CASSLSWVGGKQFF. The DNA for the CDR3 is TGTGCCAGCAGCTTAAGCTGGGTAGGTGGTAAGCAGTTCTTC.

This sequence joins TRBV4-3 and TRBJ1-4, with D maybe TRBD1 (5 bases). CDR1 and CDR2 from the germline V gene are LGHNA and YSLEER. V was trimmed by 0 bases and J by 8 bases, leaving 13 bases between them. The CDR3 is made up of 15 amino acids. CDR3 region: CASSQDGARAEKLFF. In DNA form, the CDR3 reads TGCGCCAGCAGCCAAGATGGGGCCCGGGCAGAAAAACTGTTTTTT.

The chain has TRBV27 and TRBJ1-1; D is possibly TRBD1 (6 bases). This CDR3 has 13 residues. The V end lost 6 bases, the J end lost 4 bases, and 12 bases lay between the germline ends. Germline-derived CDR1 and CDR2 are MNHEY and SMNVEV (reference sequence). The CDR3 DNA is TGTGCCAGCAGCCCGGGGGGCGGCACTGAAGCTTTCTTT. This translates into CASSPGGGTEAFF.

This chain joins TRBV7-6 and TRBJ2-2; D might be TRBD2 (5 bases). The CDR3 consists of 15 residues. Deletions cut 5 bases from V and 2 bases from J, with 12 bases between. Germline assignment: CDR1 SGHVS and CDR2 FNYEAQ. DNA for the CDR3: TGTGCCAGCAGCCCGCGAGGGAGCAACACCGGGGAGCTGTTTTTT. Translation gives CASSPRGSNTGELFF.

J is TRBJ2-2 and V is TRBV4-3, with D tentatively TRBD1 (5 bases). There are 15 residues in the CDR3. V was shortened by 7 bases and J by 1 base, with 13 bases between the two germline ends. Germline CDR1 LGHNA, CDR2 YSLEER. CDR3 protein: CASKHGAENTGELFF. The CDR3 region has the DNA TGCGCCAGCAAACATGGGGCAGAGAACACCGGGGAGCTGTTTTTT.

V is TRBV7-2 and J is TRBJ1-4; unclear D gene. V was shortened by 5 bases and J by 2 bases, with 12 bases between the two germline ends. Per the germline V gene, CDR1 is SGHTA and CDR2 is FQGNSA. This CDR3 has 15 residues. The CDR3 DNA reads as TGTGCCAGCAGCCCACCGGGGAACACTAATGAAAAACTGTTTTTT. Its translation: CASSPPGNTNEKLFF.

A few counts support this clone. The junction departs from germline at one end; a sequencing error may be responsible. This rearrangement joins TRBV20-1 to TRBJ2-3; D is perhaps TRBD1 or TRBD2 (5 bases each). The CDR3 spans 11 residues. Germline V gives CDR1 DFQATT, CDR2 SNEGSKA (reference sequence). CDR3 bases: TGCAGTGCTTTAGGGACCACGAGGTCCCTTTTT. This translates into CSALGTTRSLF.

This clone was recorded a few times. The rearrangement joins TRBV18 to TRBJ2-1; D possibly corresponds to TRBD2 (6 bases). This CDR3 is built from 15 residues. Trimming took 2 bases from V and 6 from J, leaving 14 bases between them. Germline V CDR1 and CDR2: KGHSH, LQKENI. CDR3 region: CASSPVRGGANEQFF. The CDR3 DNA follows: TGTGCCAGCTCACCAGTTCGTGGCGGGGCCAATGAGCAGTTCTTC.

The chain employs TRBV6-5 and TRBJ1-2, with D perhaps matching TRBD1 (5 bases). The CDR3 runs to 15 residues. The germline gives CDR1 MNHEY, CDR2 SVGAGI. V was pared by 5 bases and J by 4 bases, with 17 bases between. In nucleotides, the CDR3 is TGTGCCAGCAGTCCATCCGGGACGGACCCCTATGGCTACACCTTC. Translated, it gives CASSPSGTDPYGYTF.

The rearrangement uses TRBV5-1 and TRBJ1-2; 7 positions match TRBD1. J gave up 3 bases and V 5 bases, and 4 bases lay outside the gene matches. Germline values: CDR1 SGHRS, CDR2 YFSETQ. The CDR3 contains 13 residues. The CDR3 sequence is CASRTTGDYGYTF. The CDR3 DNA follows: TGCGCCAGCAGAACCACAGGGGACTATGGCTACACCTTC.

The rearrangement links TRBV18 to TRBJ2-6; 9 nucleotides line up with TRBD1. Germline V gene lookup returns CDR1 KGHSH and CDR2 LQKENI. The CDR3 contains 17 residues. V dropped 4 bases and J dropped 0; count of bases not matched to a gene: 4. The CDR3 sequence: CASSLTGGTSGANVLTF. CDR3 sequence (DNA): TGTGCCAGCTCACTGACAGGGGGAACCTCTGGGGCCAACGTCCTGACTTTC.

The rearrangement joins TRBV30 to TRBJ1-6; 8 bases fit TRBD1. The CDR3 has 14 residues. V dropped 2 bases and J dropped 9; count of bases not matched to a gene: 6. Germline CDR1 is GTSNPN and CDR2 is SVGIG (reference sequence). The CDR3 DNA is TGTGCCTGGAGTCAGGGGGCTTTCGGTTCACCCCTCCACTTT. Translation: CAWSQGAFGSPLHF.